The entry that follows covers one TCR beta chain sequence. This sample is drawn from a study of blood T cell repertoires in COVID-19. TCRdb keeps only in-frame clones here, not all; method: immunoSEQ multiplex PCR. The sample records about 240,000 clones, roughly 80% being singletons. Germline assignment: CDR1 SGHTA and CDR2 FQGNSA. V was pared by 4 bases and J by 8 bases, with 14 bases between. The CDR3 is made up of 13 amino acids. The J gene is TRBJ1-2, the V gene TRBV7-2, with D maybe TRBD1 (6 bases). The specimen was peripheral blood. The sequence came from a woman aged 55-70 years with active or convalescent COVID-19. The DNA of the CDR3 is TGTGCCAGCAGCTCTCAGGGGTTTAGCGGCTACACCTTC. Encoded protein: CASSSQGFSGYTF. Supplemented by reference TRBV7-2 and TRBJ1-2, the full variable domain reads GAGVSQSPSNKVTEKGKDVELRCDPISGHTALYWYRQSLGQGLEFLIYFQGNSAPDKSGLPSDRFSAERTGGSVSTLTIQRTQQEDSAVYLCASSSQGFSGYTFGSGTRLTVV.